The TCR beta chain under discussion was sequenced for a study of beta chain features in type 1 diabetes. Study details: All of the samples together had 85 million to 130 million sorted cells examined.

This clone was detected only a few times. Sorted cells reached over 95% purity in every population. The V gene's germline CDR1 is SGHNT and CDR2 YYREEE (reference sequence). The germline V and J ends were trimmed by 2 bases and 0 bases, with 12 bases remaining between them. CDR3 length: 15 amino acids. Expressed TCRB transcripts got sequenced, as all isolated RNA was reverse transcribed. Sequenced by immunoSEQ multiplex PCR; TCRdb stores in-frame clones only, minus some. The sample includes a few hundred thousand clones, roughly 11% seen only once; the top ten take 0.015% to 0.02%. The sequence derives from a woman under 40 in good health. Material: naive CD4+ T cells from blood. The chain carries TRBV5-4 and TRBJ2-7; D is undetermined. CDR3 residues: CASSFSADSSYEQYF. CDR3 DNA sequence: TGTGCCAGCAGCTTTTCCGCGGATAGCTCCTACGAGCAGTACTTC.